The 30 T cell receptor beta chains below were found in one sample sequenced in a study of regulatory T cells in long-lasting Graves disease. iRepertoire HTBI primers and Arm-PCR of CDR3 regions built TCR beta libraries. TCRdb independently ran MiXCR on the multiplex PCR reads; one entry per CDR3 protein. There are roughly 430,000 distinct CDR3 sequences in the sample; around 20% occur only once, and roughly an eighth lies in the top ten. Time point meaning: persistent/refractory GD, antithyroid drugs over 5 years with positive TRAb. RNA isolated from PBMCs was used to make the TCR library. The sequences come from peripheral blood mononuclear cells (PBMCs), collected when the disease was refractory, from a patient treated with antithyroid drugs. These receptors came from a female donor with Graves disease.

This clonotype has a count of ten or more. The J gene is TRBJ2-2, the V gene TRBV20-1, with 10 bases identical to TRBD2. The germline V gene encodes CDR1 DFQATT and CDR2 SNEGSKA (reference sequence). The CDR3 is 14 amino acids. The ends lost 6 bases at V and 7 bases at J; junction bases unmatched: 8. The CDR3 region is CSARPSGSDGELFF. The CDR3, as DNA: TGCAGTGCAAGACCTAGCGGGAGTGACGGGGAGCTGTTTTTT.

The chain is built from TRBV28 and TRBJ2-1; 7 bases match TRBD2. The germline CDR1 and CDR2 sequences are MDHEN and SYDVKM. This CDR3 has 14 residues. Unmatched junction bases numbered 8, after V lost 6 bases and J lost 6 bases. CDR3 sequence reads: CASRDGLVVNEQFF. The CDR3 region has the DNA TGTGCCAGCAGGGATGGACTAGTTGTCAATGAGCAGTTCTTC.

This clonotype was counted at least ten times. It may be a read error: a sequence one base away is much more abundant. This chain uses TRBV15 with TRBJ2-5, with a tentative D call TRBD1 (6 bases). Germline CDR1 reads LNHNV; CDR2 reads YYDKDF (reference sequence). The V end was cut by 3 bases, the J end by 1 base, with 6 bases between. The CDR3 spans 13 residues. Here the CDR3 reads CATSRDSQETQYF. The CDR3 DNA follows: TGTGCCACCAGCAGGGACAGCCAAGAGACCCAGTACTTC. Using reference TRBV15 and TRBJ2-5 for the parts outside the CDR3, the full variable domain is DAMVIQNPRYQVTQFGKPVTLSCSQTLNHNVMYWYQQKSSQAPKLLFHYYDKDFNNEADTPDNFQSRRPNTSFCFLDIRSPGLGDTAMYLCATSRDSQETQYFGPGTRLLVL.

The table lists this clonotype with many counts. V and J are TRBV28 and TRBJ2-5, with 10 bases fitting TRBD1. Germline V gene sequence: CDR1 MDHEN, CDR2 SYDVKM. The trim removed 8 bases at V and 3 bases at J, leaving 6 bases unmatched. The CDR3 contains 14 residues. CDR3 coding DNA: TGTGCCAGCTCGGGACAGGGGTTGGAAGAGACCCAGTACTTC. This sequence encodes CASSGQGLEETQYF.

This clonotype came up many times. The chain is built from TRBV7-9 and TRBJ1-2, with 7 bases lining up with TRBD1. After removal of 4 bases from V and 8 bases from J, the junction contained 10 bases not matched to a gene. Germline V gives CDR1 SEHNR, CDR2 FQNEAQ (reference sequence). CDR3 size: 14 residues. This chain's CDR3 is CASSSYSDRDGYTF. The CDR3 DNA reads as TGTGCCAGCAGCTCCTATTCTGACAGGGACGGCTACACCTTC.

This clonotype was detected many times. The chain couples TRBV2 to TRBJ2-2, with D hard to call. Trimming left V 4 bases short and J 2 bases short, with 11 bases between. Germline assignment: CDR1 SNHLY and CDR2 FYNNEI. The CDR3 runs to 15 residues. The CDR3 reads CASSAWETNTGELFF. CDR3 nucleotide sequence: TGTGCCAGCAGTGCATGGGAAACTAACACCGGGGAGCTGTTTTTT.

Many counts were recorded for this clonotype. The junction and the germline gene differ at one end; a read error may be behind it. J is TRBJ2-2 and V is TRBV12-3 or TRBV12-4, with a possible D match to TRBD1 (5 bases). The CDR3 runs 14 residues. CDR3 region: CASSLRGNSGELFF. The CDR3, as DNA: TGTGCCAGCAGTTTAAGGGGCAACAGCGGGGAGCTGTTTTTT.

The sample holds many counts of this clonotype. The CDR3 is CASSLAGAPEAFF. The CDR3 nucleotides are TGTGCCAGCAGCTTAGCTGGGGCACCCGAAGCTTTCTTT. The chain joins TRBV11-2 to TRBJ1-1; TRBD1 might be the D (5 bases). This CDR3 is built from 13 residues. With 1 base removed from V and 8 bases from J, the gap between germline ends came to 11 bases. CDR1 is SGHAT and CDR2 is FQNNGV in the germline V gene.

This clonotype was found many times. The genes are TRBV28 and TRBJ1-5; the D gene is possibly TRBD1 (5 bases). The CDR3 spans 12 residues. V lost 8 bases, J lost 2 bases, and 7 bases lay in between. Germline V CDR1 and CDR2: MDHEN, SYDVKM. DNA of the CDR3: TGTGCCAGCGCGGGGGGCAATCAGCCCCAGCATTTT. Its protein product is CASAGGNQPQHF.

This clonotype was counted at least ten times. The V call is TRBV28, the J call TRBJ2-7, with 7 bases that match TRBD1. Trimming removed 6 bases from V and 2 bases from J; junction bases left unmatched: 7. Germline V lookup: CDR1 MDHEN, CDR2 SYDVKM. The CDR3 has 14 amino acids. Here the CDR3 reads CASSPRGPPYEQYF. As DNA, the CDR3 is TGTGCCAGCAGCCCGAGGGGGCCCCCCTACGAGCAGTACTTC.

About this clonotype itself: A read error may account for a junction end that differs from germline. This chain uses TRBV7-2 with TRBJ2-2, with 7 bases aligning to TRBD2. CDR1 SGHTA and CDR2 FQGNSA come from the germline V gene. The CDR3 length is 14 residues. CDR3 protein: CASSLAGGTGELLF. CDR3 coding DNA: TGTGCCAGCAGCTTAGCGGGAGGGACCGGGGAGCTGCTTTTT.

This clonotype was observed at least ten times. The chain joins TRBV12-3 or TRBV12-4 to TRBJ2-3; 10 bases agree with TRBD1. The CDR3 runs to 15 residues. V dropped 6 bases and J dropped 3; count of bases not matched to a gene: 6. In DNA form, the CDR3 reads TGTGCCAGCAGCCACGGACAGGGGGAGACAGATACGCAGTATTTT. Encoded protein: CASSHGQGETDTQYF.

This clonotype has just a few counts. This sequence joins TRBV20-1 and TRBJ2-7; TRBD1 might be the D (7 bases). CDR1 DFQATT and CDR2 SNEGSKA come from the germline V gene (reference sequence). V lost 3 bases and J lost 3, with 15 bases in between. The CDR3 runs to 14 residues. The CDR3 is CSARRGDSLYEQYF. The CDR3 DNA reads TGCAGTGCTAGGAGGGGGGACAGCCTCTACGAGCAGTACTTC.

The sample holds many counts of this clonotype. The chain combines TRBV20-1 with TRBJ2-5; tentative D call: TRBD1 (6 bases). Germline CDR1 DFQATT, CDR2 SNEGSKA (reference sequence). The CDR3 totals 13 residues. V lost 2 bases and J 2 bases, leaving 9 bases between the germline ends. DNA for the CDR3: TGCAGTGCTAGATCGGACAGACAAGAGACCCAGTACTTC. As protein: CSARSDRQETQYF.

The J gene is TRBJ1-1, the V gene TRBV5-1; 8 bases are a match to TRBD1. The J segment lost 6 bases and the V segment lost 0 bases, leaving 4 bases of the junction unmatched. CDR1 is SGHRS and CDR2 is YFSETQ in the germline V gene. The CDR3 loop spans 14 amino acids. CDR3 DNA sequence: TGCGCCAGCAGCTTGGGAGGGACAGGTTCTGAAGCTTTCTTT. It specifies CASSLGGTGSEAFF.

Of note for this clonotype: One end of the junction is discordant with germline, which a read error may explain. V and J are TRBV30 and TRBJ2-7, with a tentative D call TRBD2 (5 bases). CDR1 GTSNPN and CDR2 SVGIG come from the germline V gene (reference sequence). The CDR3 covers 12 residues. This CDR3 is CAWSPRGYERYF. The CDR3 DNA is TGTGCCTGGAGTCCCCGGGGTTACGAGCGGTACTTC.

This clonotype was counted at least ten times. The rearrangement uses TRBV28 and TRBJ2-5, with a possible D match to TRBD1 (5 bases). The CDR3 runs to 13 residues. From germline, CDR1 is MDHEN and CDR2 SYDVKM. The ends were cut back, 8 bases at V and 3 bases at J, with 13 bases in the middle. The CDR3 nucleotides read TGTGCCAGCCGCCAAGTAGGGGAAGAGACCCAGTACTTC. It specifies CASRQVGEETQYF.

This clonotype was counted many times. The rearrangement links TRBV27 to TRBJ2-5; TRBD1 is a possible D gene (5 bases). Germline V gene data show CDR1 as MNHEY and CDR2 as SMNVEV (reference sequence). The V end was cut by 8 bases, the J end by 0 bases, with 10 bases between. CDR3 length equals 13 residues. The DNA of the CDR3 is TGTGCCAGCCGAACAGGTTACCAAGAGACCCAGTACTTC. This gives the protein CASRTGYQETQYF.

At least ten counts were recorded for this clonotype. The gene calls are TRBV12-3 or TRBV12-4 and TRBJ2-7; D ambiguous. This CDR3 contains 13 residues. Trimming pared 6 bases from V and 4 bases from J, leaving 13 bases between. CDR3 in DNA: TGTGCCAGCAGCTTGACTTCGTCGTACGAGCAGTACTTC. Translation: CASSLTSSYEQYF.

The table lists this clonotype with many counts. DNA for the CDR3: TGCAGTGCTGGACAGGGAAGGGGAGAGACCCAGTACTTC. Its protein product is CSAGQGRGETQYF. The V call is TRBV20-1, the J call TRBJ2-5; the match to TRBD1 covers 8 bases. The CDR3 spans 13 residues. J lost 4 bases, V lost 5 bases, and 6 bases had no gene match. Germline assignment: CDR1 DFQATT and CDR2 SNEGSKA (reference sequence).

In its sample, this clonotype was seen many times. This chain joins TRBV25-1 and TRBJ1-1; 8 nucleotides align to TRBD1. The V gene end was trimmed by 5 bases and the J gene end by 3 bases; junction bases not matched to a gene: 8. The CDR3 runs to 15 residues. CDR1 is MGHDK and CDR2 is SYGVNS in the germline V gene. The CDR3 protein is CASSHPEDRDTEAFF. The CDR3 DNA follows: TGTGCCAGCAGTCACCCAGAGGACAGGGACACTGAAGCTTTCTTT.

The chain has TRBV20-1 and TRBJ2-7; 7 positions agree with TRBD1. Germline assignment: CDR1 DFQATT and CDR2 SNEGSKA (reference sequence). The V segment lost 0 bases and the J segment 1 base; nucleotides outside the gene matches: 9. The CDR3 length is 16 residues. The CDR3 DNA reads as TGCAGTGCTAGAGAATTACAGGGGTCTGCATCCTACGAGCAGTACTTC. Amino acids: CSARELQGSASYEQYF.

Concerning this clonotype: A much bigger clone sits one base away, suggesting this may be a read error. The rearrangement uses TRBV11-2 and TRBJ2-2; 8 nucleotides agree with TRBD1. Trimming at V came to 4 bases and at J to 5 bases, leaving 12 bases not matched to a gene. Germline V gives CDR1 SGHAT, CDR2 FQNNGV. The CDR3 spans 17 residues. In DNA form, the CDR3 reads TGTGCCAGCAGCTCAGCCCGGGACAGGTGGATTACCGGGGAGCTGTTTTTT. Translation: CASSSARDRWITGELFF.

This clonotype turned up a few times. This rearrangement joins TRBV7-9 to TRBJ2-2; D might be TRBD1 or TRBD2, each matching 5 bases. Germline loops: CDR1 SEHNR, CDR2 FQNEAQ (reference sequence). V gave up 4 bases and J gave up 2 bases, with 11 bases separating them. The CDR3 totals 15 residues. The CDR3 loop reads CASSSGGSNTGELFF. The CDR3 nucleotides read TGTGCCAGCAGCTCTGGGGGATCCAACACCGGGGAGCTGTTTTTT.

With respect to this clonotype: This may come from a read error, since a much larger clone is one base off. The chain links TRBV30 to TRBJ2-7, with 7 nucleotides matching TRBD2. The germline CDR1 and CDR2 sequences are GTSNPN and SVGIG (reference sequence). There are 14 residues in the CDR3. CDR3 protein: CVWSVERENPEQYF. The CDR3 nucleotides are TGTGTCTGGAGTGTGGAGCGGGAAAACCCCGAGCAGTACTTC.

The CDR3, as DNA: TGTGCCAGCAGTTATCCCCCGGAAGAAGCTTTCTTT. Its translation: CASSYPPEEAFF. The chain couples TRBV6-2 or TRBV6-3 to TRBJ1-1; D not resolved. The CDR3 covers 12 residues. From germline, CDR1 is MNHEY and CDR2 SVGEGT. Trimming pared 3 bases from V and 8 bases from J, leaving 10 bases between.

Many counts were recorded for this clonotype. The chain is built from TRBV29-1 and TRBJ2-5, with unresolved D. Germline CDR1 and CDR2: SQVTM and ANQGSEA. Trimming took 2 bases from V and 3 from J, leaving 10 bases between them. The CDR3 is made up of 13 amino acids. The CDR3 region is CSVENAAEETQYF. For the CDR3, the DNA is TGCAGCGTTGAAAACGCAGCCGAAGAGACCCAGTACTTC.

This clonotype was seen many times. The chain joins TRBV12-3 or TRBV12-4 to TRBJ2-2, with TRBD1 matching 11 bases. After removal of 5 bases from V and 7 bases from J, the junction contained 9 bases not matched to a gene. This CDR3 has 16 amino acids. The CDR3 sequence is CASSHGTGTGGGELFF. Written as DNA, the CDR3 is TGTGCCAGCAGTCACGGTACCGGGACAGGGGGCGGGGAGCTGTTTTTT.

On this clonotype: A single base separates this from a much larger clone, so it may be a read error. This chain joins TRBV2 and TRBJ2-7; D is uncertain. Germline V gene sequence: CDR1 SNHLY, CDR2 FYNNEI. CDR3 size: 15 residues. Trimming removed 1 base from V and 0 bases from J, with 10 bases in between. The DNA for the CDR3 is TGTGCCAGCAGTGAAGAACCGTTAAGCTCCTACGAGCAGTACTTC. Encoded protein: CASSEEPLSSYEQYF. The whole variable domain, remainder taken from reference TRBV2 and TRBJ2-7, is EPEVTQTPSHQVTQMGQEVILRCVPISNHLYFYWYRQILGQKVEFLVSFYNNEISEKSEIFDDQFSVERPDGSNFTLKIRSTKLEDSAMYFCASSEEPLSSYEQYFGPGTRLTVT.

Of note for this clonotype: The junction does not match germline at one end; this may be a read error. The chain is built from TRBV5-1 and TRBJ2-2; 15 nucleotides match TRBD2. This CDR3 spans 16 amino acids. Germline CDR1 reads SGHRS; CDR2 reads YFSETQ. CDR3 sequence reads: CASSGTSGRISGEPFF. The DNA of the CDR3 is TGCGCCAGCAGCGGGACTAGCGGGAGGATATCCGGGGAGCCGTTTTTT.